This T cell receptor beta chain was identified during a study of shared clonotypes between healthy human individuals. The CDR3 extends over 16 amino acids. V lost 2 bases and J lost 0, with 13 bases in between. From germline, CDR1 is MDHEN and CDR2 SYDVKM. Genomic DNA belonging to each subset was distributed in equal measure over several immunoSEQ plates. Using immunoSEQ multiplex PCR, the repertoire was profiled, and TCRdb retains in-frame clones only, with some absent. This sample has 2 million to 3 million clones, with roughly 93% found just once. This clone was found a few times. The investigators split CD4+ cells into a CD45RA+ naive subset and a CD45RA-negative memory subset.

The source is a man aged 18 to 29 in good health. Some clones in this sample may be carry-over from other donors' samples. The sample consisted of naive CD4+ T cells from PBMCs. The sample's subset: CD45RA+ positively selected. The rearrangement links TRBV28 to TRBJ1-2; D is ambiguous. The CDR3 loop is CASSLLVPVTNYGYTF. DNA for the CDR3: TGTGCCAGCAGTTTACTGGTCCCCGTGACTAACTATGGCTACACCTTC.